One sample yielded the 11 T cell receptor beta chains listed below, sequenced in a study of blood T cell repertoires in COVID-19. Profiled with immunoSEQ multiplex PCR; TCRdb holds only in-frame clones, not every one. The sample includes about 62,000 clones, around 66% of them seen just once. What was sequenced was PBMCs or T cells enriched from blood (not recorded which). These receptors were obtained from a woman aged 60-75 years who had been exposed to COVID-19.

The chain recombines TRBV7-6 with TRBJ1-5; unclear D gene. V dropped 0 bases and J dropped 4 bases, with 16 bases sitting between them. Germline assignment: CDR1 SGHVS and CDR2 FNYEAQ. The CDR3 is made up of 17 amino acids. The CDR3 DNA is TGTGCCAGCAGCTTAGCGCGATCGGGTAAGAGGAATCAGCCCCAGCATTTT. This encodes CASSLARSGKRNQPQHF.

This chain joins TRBV29-1 and TRBJ2-3; 10 nucleotides agree with TRBD2. The CDR3 consists of 15 residues. V trimming: 6 bases; J trimming: 2 bases; junction bases outside the gene matches: 8. In germline, CDR1 is SQVTM, CDR2 ANQGSEA. CDR3: CSVGLAGATTDTQYF. In nucleotides, the CDR3 is TGCAGCGTAGGGCTAGCGGGAGCCACCACAGATACGCAGTATTTT.

The chain employs TRBV11-2 and TRBJ2-2; 8 bases align to TRBD1. This CDR3 contains 14 residues. V trimming: 9 bases; J trimming: 0 bases; junction bases outside the gene matches: 3. The germline V gene encodes CDR1 SGHAT and CDR2 FQNNGV. The chain's CDR3 is CASSQGANTGELFF. The CDR3 region has the DNA TGTGCCAGTTCACAGGGGGCGAACACCGGGGAGCTGTTTTTT.

This clone has more than one count but fewer than ten. The chain recombines TRBV24-1 with TRBJ2-7; TRBD1 aligns across 7 bases. The V and J ends lost 2 bases and 3 bases, in that order; junction bases with no gene match: 6. Looked up from germline, CDR1 is KGHDR and CDR2 is SFDVKD. The CDR3 contains 15 residues. The CDR3 region has the DNA TGTGCCACCAGTGATTCCCGGACAGGAAACTACGAGCAGTACTTC. It codes for CATSDSRTGNYEQYF.

This clone was seen more than once but under ten times. V usage is TRBV19 and J usage is TRBJ1-2; 9 positions agree with TRBD1. CDR1 is LNHDA and CDR2 is SQIVND in the germline V gene (reference sequence). The CDR3 spans 14 residues. Losses at the gene ends were 5 bases for V and 6 bases for J; bases not matched to a gene: 7. The DNA for the CDR3 is TGTGCCAGTAGTGGGGGACAGGGAATTCATGGCTACACCTTC. Translation gives CASSGGQGIHGYTF. Looking up the rest from reference TRBV19 and TRBJ1-2 gives the full variable domain: DGGITQSPKYLFRKEGQNVTLSCEQNLNHDAMYWYRQDPGQGLRLIYYSQIVNDFQKGDIAEGYSVSREKKESFPLTVTSAQKNPTAFYLCASSGGQGIHGYTFGSGTRLTVV.

This clone was counted many times. This chain links TRBV7-3 with TRBJ2-5, with 8 nucleotides matching TRBD2. Germline V CDR1 and CDR2: SGHTA, FQGTGA. J was trimmed by 1 base and V by 3 bases; bases with no gene match: 4. The CDR3 is 15 amino acids. The CDR3 bases are TGTGCCAGCAGCTTTACCGGGGGGGCCCAAGAGACCCAGTACTTC. Translated: CASSFTGGAQETQYF.

This chain links TRBV3-1 (or the pseudogene TRBV3-2) with TRBJ1-6, with 8 nucleotides matching TRBD1. V gave up 5 bases and J gave up 10 bases; unmatched junction bases: 7. Germline V gene data show CDR1 as LGHDT and CDR2 as YNNKEL (reference sequence). The CDR3 is 14 residues long. The CDR3 DNA is TGTGCCAGCAGCTCGACAGGGGTAGGGTCACCCCTCCACTTT. This sequence encodes CASSSTGVGSPLHF.

V usage is TRBV9 and J usage is TRBJ2-7, with D possibly matching TRBD2 (6 bases). This CDR3 contains 15 residues. V was shortened by 0 bases and J by 2 bases, with 12 bases between the two germline ends. Per the germline V gene, CDR1 is SGDLS and CDR2 is YYNGEE. The CDR3 DNA follows: TGTGCCAGCAGCGTAGCTGCGGGATCTCCCTACGAGCAGTACTTC. Translating it yields CASSVAAGSPYEQYF.

J is TRBJ1-5 and V is TRBV10-1, with D possibly being TRBD1 (6 bases). V lost 7 bases, J lost 7 bases, and 17 bases lay in between. The CDR3 length is 14 residues. Germline CDR1 reads WNHNN; CDR2 reads SYGVQD (reference sequence). CDR3 sequence: CASTLIQGSQPQHF. In DNA form, the CDR3 reads TGCGCCAGCACCCTAATACAGGGTTCCCAGCCCCAGCATTTT.

The chain couples TRBV4-1 to TRBJ2-6; weak D call: TRBD2 (6 bases). Trimming took 4 bases from V and 4 from J, leaving 23 bases between them. Per the germline V gene, CDR1 is MGHRA and CDR2 is YSYEKL. The CDR3 length is 19 residues. As DNA, the CDR3 is TGCGCCAGCAGCCCAGGTCGGGGACTCAACCCAACGGGGGCCAACGTCCTGACTTTC. Residues: CASSPGRGLNPTGANVLTF.

The chain couples TRBV11-2 to TRBJ1-5; 10 bases line up with TRBD1. The germline gives CDR1 SGHAT, CDR2 FQNNGV. The CDR3 runs to 14 residues. The J segment lost 7 bases and the V segment lost 5 bases, leaving 5 bases of the junction unmatched. CDR3 sequence: CASSQGQGHQPQHF. CDR3 coding DNA: TGTGCCAGCAGCCAGGGACAGGGGCACCAGCCCCAGCATTTT.